Below, one TCR beta chain is given with its context. There is no known antigen for this receptor. Base qualities are not at hand, and no much larger clone is one base apart. The cohort comprised 710 or so healthy bone marrow donors. At the time of sampling, every cohort member was nominally healthy, though immune exposures that went unrecorded were likely present. The donor was CMV seropositive and belonged to the group of a few hundred seropositive cohort members. A peripheral blood sample was provided by each donor, and peripheral blood mononuclear cells were used for TCR beta sequencing. Genomic DNA was extracted from the blood cell samples with the Qiagen DNeasy Blood Extraction Kit. The data are from a study of cytomegalovirus exposure and HLA in healthy donors (dated by TCRdb to about 2017). Regarding the research as a whole: In an earlier analysis of under 600 of the donors, 276 Gb of sequence data and 100 million or so unique TCR beta sequences from 150 million to 200 million T cells were reported. To predict cytomegalovirus infection status, the study combined high-throughput TCR immunosequencing, statistical association of individual TCRs with disease status, and machine learning. All discovery cohort repertoires had been generated on a single sequencing platform. Of the roughly 420 genotyped donors, 65% to 90% were placed in the genetic ancestry cluster associated with self-reported Caucasian donors. An earlier analysis of 587 of the donors used high-throughput TCR beta sequencing to judge whether each TCR beta V gene segment behaved as functional or pseudogenic. Across under 500 genotyped donors of the cohort, an average of approximately 220,000 unique TCR beta nucleotide sequences per donor were sequenced, and around 19% of those sequences were non-productive. Along with the roughly 700-subject first cohort, a separate validation cohort of approximately 110 different subjects was used. Rather than using new phenotypic data, the later analysis identified candidate immune exposures from TCR beta sequences and from how often those sequences occurred across donors. Typing coverage differed by locus: A, B, C, DRB1 and DQB1 were typed in roughly 629-630 donors, DQA1 in roughly 500, DPA1 in 600 to 610, and DPB1 in just under 490. About 280 gigabases of sequencing data and 80 million or so unique TCR sequences were included in an early release covering about 600 HLA-typed donors. Donor age, sex, ethnicity and CMV serostatus were collected together with the repertoire data. In a later analysis, previously published TCR beta repertoires from several hundred donors were re-analyzed and high-resolution HLA genotyping was added so that TCR occurrence patterns could be studied. Because of strong linkage in the cohort, roughly five DR-DQ haplotypes were treated as single units for association and clustering. The study profiled the T cell repertoires of more than 500 subjects by immunosequencing and related them to cytomegalovirus serostatus. A later genetic analysis took genome-wide SNP genotypes for about three fifths of the 666 donors and used that subset as a discovery cohort. The aim of the study was to test whether cataloging public T cell receptors could identify signatures of past pathogen exposure. HLA typing included class I and class II loci at four-digit resolution. Results and caveats for the whole study, not just this receptor: Most TCR sequences were seen in very few donors, while some public TCRs were found in many individuals. CMV serostatus was the only immune exposure information available for the cohort. In an earlier analysis of 587 of the donors, most TCR beta V segments appeared in productive rearrangements about 90% or about 30% of the time, broadly matching IMGT annotations. A total of roughly 160 TCR beta chains were listed by the study as associated with cytomegalovirus. In a later analysis, 16,951 TCR beta sequences were associated with specific HLA alleles at a false discovery rate of 0.05. A further reported finding was that TCR beta sequences accurately predicted the HLA-A and HLA-B alleles for most subjects in the first cohort. Because counts were too low, roughly 16 rarely observed V segments, including chromosome 9 orphons, were excluded from the earlier analysis of about 500 of the donors. A later genetic analysis associated a missense DCLRE1C variant with V-gene and J-gene trimming of TCR beta chains, and an independent cohort replicated the association. Compared with the approximately 670-donor mean, donors in an Asian-associated ancestry cluster had fewer N-insertions in productive TCRs, according to a later genetic analysis. In a later analysis, most CMV-associated TCR beta chains were found to appear HLA-restricted, with HLA associations seemingly driven largely by CMV exposure. Linkage disequilibrium might explain the correlated functional status among segregating V segments, but an unknown experimental factor could not be ruled out. A later analysis reported that several top co-occurrence clusters appeared linked to parvovirus B19, influenza, CMV and Epstein-Barr virus. The classifier was reported to diagnose cytomegalovirus status with high specificity and sensitivity in both the original cohort and the validation cohort. This cohort had only TCR beta chains sequenced, and the lack of alpha or paired-chain data limited which features could be detected. Strong co-occurrence of HLA alleles, especially DR and DQ, made assigning TCR associations to individual alleles difficult. Because HLA typing was missing for some donors at each locus, association tests included only the typed subset. In vitro tests confirmed that three of the cytomegalovirus-associated TCR beta chains recognize cytomegalovirus antigens. Compared with equally common non-associated chains, HLA-associated TCR beta chains in a later analysis were more clonally expanded and had lower generation probabilities. In a later analysis, TCR association rates were found to vary across HLA loci, with the most associated TCRs seen for DRB1 alleles and the fewest for HLA-C alleles. The presence/absence analyses assumed that sequencing depth was roughly uniform across donors, and that assumption may not be true. A group of highly shared sequence variants was considered likely to be a technical artifact of the sequencing pipeline. According to the authors, the approach could potentially be generalized to other disease states and immunological phenotypes.

The library was obtained by the immunoSEQ multiplex PCR assay. For the multiplex PCR, a mixture combining 60 forward primers for TCR Vbeta segments and 13 reverse primers for TCR Jbeta segments was used. The CDR3 region of rearranged TCR beta genes was amplified from genomic DNA with a multiplex PCR assay. The Illumina HiSeq System was used to sequence the amplified TCR beta libraries as 87-base-pair reads. In the source study's methods: In a later analysis, tens of millions of unique TCR beta chains were counted across the roughly 610 repertoires, and roughly 10 million of these chains were shared by at least two donors. A nearest-neighbor algorithm error-corrected the raw reads and collapsed the reads into unique sequences, merging closely related sequences to remove PCR and sequencing errors. CDR3 sequences were aligned to IMGT reference sequences to assign V, D and J gene segments. For a sequence to be retained, a match of at least six nucleotides to both a V gene segment and a J gene segment was required. Rearrangements were called productive when the CDR3 lacked stop codons and stayed in frame with V and J; all others were non-productive. Following IMGT convention, CDR3 was defined as the stretch from the second conserved V-encoded cysteine to the conserved J-encoded phenylalanine. Sequences without an unambiguous match to a single V gene segment were excluded from the earlier analysis of 450 to 750 of the donors. In an earlier analysis of approximately 610 of the donors, V segments were called functional above 56.7% productive rearrangements and were called segregating when the between-donor standard deviation exceeded 5%. To diagnose cytomegalovirus status from the catalog of TCR beta chain sequences, a statistical classification framework was built. A later analysis assigned V and J genes by comparing TCR nucleotide sequences with IMGT/GENE-DB human TR gene sequences. Using the TCRdist pipeline, a later analysis assigned CDR3 sequences along with most-parsimonious VDJ recombination scenarios. In a later analysis, every TCR beta chain was defined by the combination of its CDR3 amino acid sequence and its V-gene family, and reads without a unique V-gene family were dropped. In a later analysis, nearly 600 highly shared, low-generation-probability nucleotide sequences were removed to address suspected cross-contamination and a sequencing artifact. In a later analysis, a clonal expansion index for each public chain was calculated from normalized within-repertoire ranks of inferred template counts. In a later analysis, generation probabilities were computed with a VDJ recombination model fitted to out-of-frame rearrangements, and the resulting probabilities were checked against IGoR. In a later analysis, hypergeometric tests were used to score TCR-TCR, TCR-HLA and TCR-CMV co-occurrence, with a repertoire-size bias correction applied to TCR pairs. False discovery rates were estimated in a later analysis by permuting HLA or CMV assignments 20 times. A later analysis grouped co-occurring TCRs with DBSCAN, adding TCRdist sequence similarity when clustering within HLA-allele-positive subsets. Repertoires with fewer than 30,000 or more than 120,000 public chains were left out of co-occurrence clustering, as were five repertoires with anomalous nucleotide sharing. Here the immuneACCESS table is served through TCRdb, limited to in-frame sequences with V and J called. Missing clones are a known gap in these copies; in checked studies unresolved V genes cover under half, and the rest lacks a known reason. That table furnishes V, J and clone size, whereas the DNA furnished D and trimming. This sample holds 190,000 or so clones; about four fifths were observed only once. The ten largest clones take up 1.5% of the sample.

The sample comprised PBMCs. This TCR was recovered from a girl between 10 and 17 years old in good health and CMV-seropositive.

The nucleotide sequence is TGTGCCAGCAGACAGGGGATGAACACTGAAGCTTTCTTT. Protein translation: CASRQGMNTEAFF. The rearranged chain carries TRBV27 and TRBJ1-1; TRBD1 lines up with 7 middle nucleotides. The CDR3 contains 13 residues, cysteine and phenylalanine counted. Only the CDR3 DNA is retained, 39 bases long and in frame from the first base. For this chain, trimming is 6 bases at the V end and 0 bases at the J end, and the number of junction bases without a gene match is 1. Reading the germline V gene (reference sequence) gives CDR1 MNHEY and CDR2 SMNVEV.